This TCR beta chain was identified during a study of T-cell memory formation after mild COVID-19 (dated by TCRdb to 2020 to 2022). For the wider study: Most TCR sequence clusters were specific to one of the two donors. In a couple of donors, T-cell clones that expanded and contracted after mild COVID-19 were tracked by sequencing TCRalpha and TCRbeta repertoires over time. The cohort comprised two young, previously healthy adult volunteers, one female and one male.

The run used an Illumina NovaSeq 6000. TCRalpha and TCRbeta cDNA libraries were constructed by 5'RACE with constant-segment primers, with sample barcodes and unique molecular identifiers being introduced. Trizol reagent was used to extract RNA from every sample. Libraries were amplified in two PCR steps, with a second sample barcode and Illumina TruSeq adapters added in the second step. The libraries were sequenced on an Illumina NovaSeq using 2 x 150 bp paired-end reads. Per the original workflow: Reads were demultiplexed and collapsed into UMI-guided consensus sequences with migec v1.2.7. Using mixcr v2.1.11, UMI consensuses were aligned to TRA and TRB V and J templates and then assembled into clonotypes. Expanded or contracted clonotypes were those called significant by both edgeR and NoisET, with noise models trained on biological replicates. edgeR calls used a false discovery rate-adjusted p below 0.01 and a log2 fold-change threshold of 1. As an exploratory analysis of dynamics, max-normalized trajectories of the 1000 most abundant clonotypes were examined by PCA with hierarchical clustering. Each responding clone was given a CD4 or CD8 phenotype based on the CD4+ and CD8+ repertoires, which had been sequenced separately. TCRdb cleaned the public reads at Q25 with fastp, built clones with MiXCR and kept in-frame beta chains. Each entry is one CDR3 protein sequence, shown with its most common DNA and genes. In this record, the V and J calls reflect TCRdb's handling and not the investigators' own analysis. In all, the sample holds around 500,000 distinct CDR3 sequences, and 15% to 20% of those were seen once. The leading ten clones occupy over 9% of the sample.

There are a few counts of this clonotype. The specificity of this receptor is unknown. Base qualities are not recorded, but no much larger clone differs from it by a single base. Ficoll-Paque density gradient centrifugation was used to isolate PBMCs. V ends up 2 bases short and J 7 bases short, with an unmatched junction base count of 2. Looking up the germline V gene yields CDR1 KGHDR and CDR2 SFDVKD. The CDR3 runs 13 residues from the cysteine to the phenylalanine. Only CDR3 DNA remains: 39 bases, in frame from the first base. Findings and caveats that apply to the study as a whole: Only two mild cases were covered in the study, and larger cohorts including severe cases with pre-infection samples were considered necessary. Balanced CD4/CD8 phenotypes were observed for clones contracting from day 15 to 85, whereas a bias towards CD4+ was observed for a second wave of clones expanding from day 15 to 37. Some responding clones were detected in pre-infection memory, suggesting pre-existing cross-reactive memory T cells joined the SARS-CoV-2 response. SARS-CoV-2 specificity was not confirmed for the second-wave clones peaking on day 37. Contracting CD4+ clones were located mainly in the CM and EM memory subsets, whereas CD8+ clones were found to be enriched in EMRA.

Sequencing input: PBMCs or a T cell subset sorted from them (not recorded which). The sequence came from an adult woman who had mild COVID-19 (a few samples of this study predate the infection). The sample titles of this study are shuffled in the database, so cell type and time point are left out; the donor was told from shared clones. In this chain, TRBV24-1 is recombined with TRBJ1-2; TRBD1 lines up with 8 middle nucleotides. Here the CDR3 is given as CATSDYDRGGYTF. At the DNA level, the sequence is TGTGCCACCAGTGATTATGACAGGGGTGGCTACACCTTC.